This entry concerns a single T cell receptor (beta chain). What it binds is unknown. The data are from a study of persistence of HIV-infected CD4 T cells. Across the whole study: Median time on suppressive ART was around eight years. A couple of participants gave one leukapheresis sample; others gave up to about 180 mL blood repeatedly.

Deletions cut 1 base from V and 3 bases from J, with 17 bases between. The CDR3 covers 17 residues. Germline V CDR1 and CDR2: MGHRA, YSYEKL. Stimulation used around 10 ug/mL lysate from CMV-infected fibroblasts. CD40L-negative CD69-negative CD45RO-high memory CD4+ T cells were sorted as populations depleted of antigen-responding cells. Sequencing used immunoSEQ version 4 in survey mode. Measured with immunoSEQ multiplex PCR; TCRdb has only the in-frame clones, and not every one. There are about 28,000 clones in the sample; around 82% occur only once, and roughly 0.8% lies in the top ten. This chain uses TRBV4-1 with TRBJ2-3; possibly TRBD1 or TRBD2 for D (5 bases each). The receptor was isolated from an adult woman with HIV who was CMV-seropositive. Sequencing was performed on CD4+ T cells sorted from PBMCs after approximately 19-hour stimulation, taken from a patient who received antiretroviral therapy. The CDR3 reads CASSQGRMGRRTDTQYF. The CDR3 nucleotides read TGCGCCAGCAGCCAAGGAAGAATGGGACGGCGGACAGATACGCAGTATTTT.